Presented here are 7 T cell receptor beta chains from one specimen sequenced in a study of cytomegalovirus exposure and HLA in healthy donors. PCR involved 60 Vbeta and 13 Jbeta primers. Profiled with immunoSEQ multiplex PCR; TCRdb holds only in-frame clones, not every one. The profile shows roughly 98,000 clones, over 70% of them singletons. Sequences were obtained from PBMCs. These receptors were obtained from a man younger than 35 in good health and CMV-seropositive.

This chain uses TRBV5-1 with TRBJ2-5; maybe TRBD2 (6 bases). The CDR3 loop spans 14 amino acids. The V gene's germline CDR1 is SGHRS and CDR2 YFSETQ. Between the trimmed V and J ends, which lost 1 base and 5 bases, there was a span of 12 bases. The CDR3 here is CASSLRSGVETQYF. The DNA for the CDR3 is TGCGCCAGCAGCTTGAGATCGGGGGTGGAGACCCAGTACTTC.

This clone appeared a single time. The chain carries TRBV15 and TRBJ2-2, with a weak D call TRBD1 (6 bases). This CDR3 region has 14 residues. V shed 3 bases and J shed 5 bases, with 10 bases lying between them. Germline CDR1 LNHNV, CDR2 YYDKDF (reference sequence). Here the CDR3 DNA reads TGTGCCACCAGCAGGGTCCAGGGGACCGGGGAGCTGTTTTTT. Its translation is CATSRVQGTGELFF.

This clone appeared once. This chain uses TRBV7-8 with TRBJ2-3, with 8 nucleotides matching TRBD2. The germline CDR1 and CDR2 sequences are SGHVS and FQNEAQ. The CDR3 sequence is 19 residues long. V was clipped by 0 bases and J by 3 bases; unmatched bases: 14. CDR3 DNA: TGTGCCAGCAGCTTAGCTCCGCGGGGGGCCTCCTTTGGAACAGATACGCAGTATTTT. Translated, it gives CASSLAPRGASFGTDTQYF.

The DNA for the CDR3 is TGTGCCAGCAGCTTAGCGACCGTCCCGGGACTAGCGGCGAAAGAGACCCAGTACTTC. Translating it yields CASSLATVPGLAAKETQYF. The chain joins TRBV7-8 to TRBJ2-5, with TRBD2 identical over 11 bases. The V gene's germline CDR1 is SGHVS and CDR2 FQNEAQ. The V segment lost 0 bases and the J segment 3 bases; nucleotides outside the gene matches: 12. The CDR3 loop spans 19 amino acids.

The genes are TRBV5-8 and TRBJ2-5, with 10 bases fitting TRBD2. CDR1 and CDR2 (germline): SGHTS, YDEGEE. Trimming at V came to 4 bases and at J to 5 bases, leaving 14 bases not matched to a gene. The CDR3 totals 17 residues. This CDR3 reads CASSPQSSGGAQETQYF. CDR3 sequence (DNA): TGTGCCAGCAGCCCCCAGTCCAGCGGGGGGGCGCAGGAGACCCAGTACTTC.

This clone has a handful of counts. The chain is built from TRBV28 and TRBJ2-1; TRBD2 aligns across 9 bases. Germline assignment: CDR1 MDHEN and CDR2 SYDVKM. The V gene end was trimmed by 6 bases and the J gene end by 6 bases; junction bases not matched to a gene: 6. CDR3 length: 14 residues. The CDR3 coding sequence is TGTGCCAGCAGAATCCTAGCGGGACTCAATGAGCAGTTCTTC. It translates to CASRILAGLNEQFF.

The V call is TRBV9, the J call TRBJ2-5, with 8 bases aligning to TRBD2. The germline CDR1 and CDR2 sequences are SGDLS and YYNGEE. J was trimmed by 3 bases and V by 4 bases; bases with no gene match: 11. The CDR3 has 16 amino acids. DNA for the CDR3: TGTGCCAGCAGCACCTCGGTTGATAGCGGGGAAGAGACCCAGTACTTC. Protein: CASSTSVDSGEETQYF.